These 31 T cell receptor beta chains came from one sample sequenced in a study of blood T cells in healthy people across ages. A second PCR, run for 7 to 11 cycles, used a sample-barcoded 5' primer plus a J-beta primer mix. TCRdb fed the 5' RACE reads into MiXCR, producing one record per CDR3 protein. The sample shows hundreds of thousands of distinct CDR3 sequences, about 48% of them seen only once. Specimen: blood. The receptors derive from a man aged 25 to 40 in good health.

This clonotype was found a few times. This chain joins TRBV10-3 and TRBJ2-7; 7 positions agree with TRBD1. V trimming: 3 bases; J trimming: 1 base; junction bases outside the gene matches: 6. Germline-derived CDR1 and CDR2 are ENHRY and SYGVKD. This CDR3 comprises 15 residues. The DNA for the CDR3 is TGTGCCATCAGTGAACCGGGACAGATATCCTACGAGCAGTACTTC. Translation: CAISEPGQISYEQYF.

This chain uses TRBV4-3 with TRBJ2-7; 7 nucleotides line up with TRBD2. The V and J ends lost 2 bases and 7 bases, in that order; junction bases with no gene match: 14. The CDR3 has 16 residues. The germline V gene encodes CDR1 LGHNA and CDR2 YSLEER. The DNA of the CDR3 is TGCGCCAGCAGCCAATCCCTAGGGCGGGAGAAGAAGGAGCAGTACTTC. Its translation: CASSQSLGREKKEQYF.

J is TRBJ1-1 and V is TRBV3-1; 7 positions agree with TRBD1. The CDR3 is 15 residues long. V lost 4 bases and J lost 4; bases outside the gene matches: 9. Per germline, CDR1 LGHDT and CDR2 YNNKEL (reference sequence). The CDR3 spells CASSPRQGRGTEAFF. In DNA, the CDR3 is TGTGCCAGCAGCCCTCGACAGGGCAGGGGCACTGAAGCTTTCTTT.

V gene TRBV29-1 combines with J gene TRBJ2-5, with TRBD1 identical over 10 bases. The assigned J gene may be wrong: the sequence end matches TRBJ2-7 better. Germline CDR1 SQVTM, CDR2 ANQGSEA. The CDR3 contains 15 residues. The CDR3 reads CSVAGMTGGKNEQYF. DNA of the CDR3: TGCAGCGTTGCAGGAATGACAGGGGGCAAGAACGAGCAGTACTTC.

Comment on this clonotype: One junction end does not reproduce the germline sequence, and a read error may be involved. The chain uses TRBV14 and TRBJ1-4, with 7 bases fitting TRBD1. This CDR3 comprises 17 residues. Germline V CDR1 and CDR2: SGHDN, FVKESK. In nucleotides, the CDR3 is TGTGCCGGCAGCCATGCCCGGGGGACAGCGTTTAATGAAAAACTGTTTTTT. This codes for CAGSHARGTAFNEKLFF.

V usage is TRBV12-3 or TRBV12-4 and J usage is TRBJ2-3; 14 bases are a match to TRBD2. The CDR3 consists of 18 residues. V trimming: 4 bases; J trimming: 13 bases; junction bases outside the gene matches: 19. Here the CDR3 reads CASSSGTSGGSNTDAEYF. DNA for the CDR3: TGTGCCAGCAGTTCCGGGACTAGCGGGGGATCTAACACAGATGCGGAGTATTTT.

This chain uses TRBV29-1 with TRBJ2-3; TRBD1 agrees at 8 bases. V trimming: 4 bases; J trimming: 1 base; junction bases outside the gene matches: 7. This CDR3 comprises 15 residues. Per germline, CDR1 SQVTM and CDR2 ANQGSEA. In DNA form, the CDR3 reads TGCAGCGTTGTCCAACAGGGGGTGGGCACAGATACGCAGTATTTT. Residues: CSVVQQGVGTDTQYF.

This chain joins TRBV28 and TRBJ2-7, with D tentatively TRBD1 (5 bases). Germline CDR1 is MDHEN and CDR2 is SYDVKM. This CDR3 is 16 amino acids long. Trimming removed 2 bases at V and 0 bases at J, with 14 bases between. Here the CDR3 reads CASSLGAETVSYEQYF. The CDR3 DNA follows: TGTGCCAGCAGTTTAGGGGCAGAAACAGTCTCCTACGAGCAGTACTTC.

V and J are TRBV5-5 and TRBJ1-2, with D unresolved. The germline CDR1 and CDR2 sequences are SGHKS and YYEKEE (reference sequence). This CDR3 is built from 13 residues. Trimming removed 2 bases from V and 4 bases from J, with 9 bases in between. CDR3 in DNA: TGTGCCAGCAGCTTAGATGCCATCTATGGCTACACCTTC. This sequence encodes CASSLDAIYGYTF.

The table lists this clonotype with a few counts. This chain links TRBV28 with TRBJ2-7, with a tentative D call TRBD1 (6 bases). The CDR3 has 16 amino acids. Per the germline V gene, CDR1 is MDHEN and CDR2 is SYDVKM. Trimming left V 2 bases short and J 0 bases short, with 14 bases between. CDR3 sequence reads: CASSLQSGAPSYEQYF. The CDR3 DNA reads as TGTGCCAGCAGTTTACAGTCAGGGGCCCCCTCCTACGAGCAGTACTTC.

This chain uses TRBV29-1 with TRBJ2-3; 8 nucleotides match TRBD1. The CDR3 length is 15 residues. Germline V gives CDR1 SQVTM, CDR2 ANQGSEA. Trimming removed 0 bases from V and 5 bases from J; junction bases left unmatched: 7. CDR3: CSVEEFQGAGDTQYF. The CDR3 nucleotides read TGCAGCGTTGAAGAATTCCAGGGGGCGGGAGATACGCAGTATTTT.

CDR3 nucleotide sequence: TGTGCCAGCAGCCCGATCGGGGGGGGCGGCGTGAAACTGTTTTTT. It specifies CASSPIGGGGVKLFF. The chain employs TRBV5-5 and TRBJ1-4; tentatively, D is TRBD1 (6 bases). V was cut by 4 bases and J by 11 bases, with 21 bases left in between. In germline, CDR1 is SGHKS, CDR2 YYEKEE (reference sequence). The CDR3 is 15 amino acids.

This chain uses TRBV7-9 with TRBJ2-7; possibly TRBD1 or TRBD2 for D (6 bases each). Trimming stripped 5 bases from V and 6 bases from J, with 14 bases between. The germline CDR1 and CDR2 sequences are SEHNR and FQNEAQ (reference sequence). The CDR3 consists of 13 residues. DNA for the CDR3: TGTGCCAGCAGCCCGAGTGGGGGGCCCGAGCAGTACTTC. It is translated as CASSPSGGPEQYF.

V gene TRBV3-1 combines with J gene TRBJ2-7; D call uncertain. This CDR3 is built from 14 residues. Germline CDR1 reads LGHDT; CDR2 reads YNNKEL (reference sequence). V was clipped by 4 bases and J by 10 bases, with 20 bases between them. CDR3 sequence (DNA): TGTGCCAGCAGCCCCCTCCTTGGTGAAAACGTTCAGTACTTC. Its protein is CASSPLLGENVQYF.

This chain links TRBV10-3 with TRBJ2-1, with D maybe TRBD1 (6 bases). CDR1 is ENHRY, CDR2 SYGVKD, per germline. This CDR3 is 16 amino acids long. V lost 6 bases and J lost 5, with 20 bases in between. The CDR3 sequence: CAIRGTGCGEDNEQFF. The CDR3, as DNA: TGTGCCATCAGGGGAACAGGGTGTGGGGAAGACAATGAGCAGTTCTTC.

This clonotype has only a few counts. The CDR3 loop reads CASSYSWRGGTDTQYF. Here the CDR3 DNA reads TGTGCCAGCAGTTACTCGTGGCGGGGGGGTACAGATACGCAGTATTTT. The chain couples TRBV6-2 or TRBV6-3 to TRBJ2-3; TRBD2 agrees at 9 bases. The V segment lost 0 bases and the J segment 3 bases; nucleotides outside the gene matches: 4. The CDR3 loop spans 16 amino acids. CDR1 is MNHEY and CDR2 is SVGEGT in the germline V gene.

This clonotype was detected only a few times. This chain joins TRBV20-1 and TRBJ2-3; the match to TRBD2 covers 10 bases. With 3 bases clipped from V and 1 base from J, the junction kept 4 bases outside the gene matches. The length of the CDR3 is 15 residues. Germline loops: CDR1 DFQATT, CDR2 SNEGSKA (reference sequence). The CDR3 DNA reads TGCAGTGCTAGCGTTACTAGCGGGGGCACAGATACGCAGTATTTT. This translates into CSASVTSGGTDTQYF.

This chain uses TRBV7-9 with TRBJ1-3; 7 nucleotides align to TRBD1. CDR3 length: 17 residues. The germline V gene has CDR1 SEHNR and CDR2 FQNEAQ (reference sequence). The V and J ends lost 5 bases and 0 bases, in that order; junction bases with no gene match: 10. The CDR3 DNA sequence: TGTGCCAGCAGCCCTCCCCAGACAGGGTACTCTGGAAACACCATATATTTT. The encoded protein is CASSPPQTGYSGNTIYF.

This clonotype was picked up many times. The chain links TRBV27 to TRBJ2-2; D may be TRBD1 or TRBD2 (5 bases each). V dropped 4 bases and J dropped 6 bases, with 15 bases sitting between them. CDR1 is MNHEY, CDR2 SMNVEV, per germline (reference sequence). This CDR3 is built from 15 residues. This CDR3 reads CASSSGTHESGELFF. The CDR3, as DNA: TGTGCCAGCAGTTCAGGGACCCACGAGTCCGGGGAGCTGTTTTTT.

In this sample, this clonotype turned up a few times. J is TRBJ1-1 and V is TRBV7-9, with TRBD1 as a possible D gene (6 bases). The CDR3 consists of 14 residues. Germline loops: CDR1 SEHNR, CDR2 FQNEAQ (reference sequence). Trimming stripped 5 bases from V and 0 bases from J, with 10 bases between. In DNA, the CDR3 is TGTGCCAGCAGCCGAGGGGGAATGAACACTGAAGCTTTCTTT. This encodes CASSRGGMNTEAFF.

The V gene is TRBV6-1, the J gene TRBJ2-3; D uncertain. V lost 8 bases to trimming and J lost 1 base, with 16 bases between them. This CDR3 contains 15 residues. CDR1 MNHNS and CDR2 SASEGT come from the germline V gene. In nucleotides, the CDR3 is TGTGCCAGCCGCAGCGTATCCCCTGGCACAGATACGCAGTATTTT. Translating gives CASRSVSPGTDTQYF.

The chain couples TRBV6-5 to TRBJ2-3; a possible D gene is TRBD2 (7 bases). This CDR3 contains 15 residues. From germline, CDR1 is MNHEY and CDR2 SVGAGI. Trimming took off 4 bases at V and 1 base at J, with 12 bases between the two ends. As DNA, the CDR3 is TGTGCCAGCAGTTCTCGGGGGGCTGGCACAGATACGCAGTATTTT. Residues: CASSSRGAGTDTQYF.

This chain uses TRBV4-2 with TRBJ2-5; a weak D match, TRBD2 (5 bases). Trimming took off 0 bases at V and 13 bases at J, with 24 bases between the two ends. The CDR3 is made up of 16 amino acids. The V gene's germline CDR1 is LGHNA and CDR2 YNFKEQ. CDR3 coding DNA: TGTGCCAGCAGCCAAGAGGAGCGGACGAGCCCTACGAAGCGGTACTTC. Translated: CASSQEERTSPTKRYF.

This rearrangement joins TRBV29-1 to TRBJ2-1; TRBD2 matches at 9 bases. From germline, CDR1 is SQVTM and CDR2 ANQGSEA. The CDR3 covers 17 residues. J was trimmed by 4 bases and V by 6 bases; bases with no gene match: 16. CDR3 sequence (DNA): TGCAGCGTAGGAGCCGGGACTAGCCATCCAAATTACAATGAGCAGTTCTTC. Protein product: CSVGAGTSHPNYNEQFF.

In its sample, this clonotype was seen a few times. The rearrangement uses TRBV29-1 and TRBJ2-5; D unclear. V lost 7 bases, J lost 0 bases, and 12 bases lay in between. The CDR3 consists of 13 residues. Germline V gene sequence: CDR1 SQVTM, CDR2 ANQGSEA. The CDR3 bases are TGCAGCGCCGACTCGGAGAACCAAGAGACCCAGTACTTC. Translation: CSADSENQETQYF.

This clonotype was seen only a few times. As DNA, the CDR3 is TGTGCCAGCAGCCAAGATAGGGGCCGCACAACTAATGAAAAACTGTTTTTT. Its protein is CASSQDRGRTTNEKLFF. V and J are TRBV4-2 and TRBJ1-4; a possible D gene is TRBD1 (5 bases). CDR3 length: 17 residues. The V gene lost 0 bases and the J gene lost 0 bases, with 11 bases spanning the gap. Germline CDR1 reads LGHNA; CDR2 reads YNFKEQ.

The CDR3 reads CSVARDRPSTDTQYF. The CDR3 DNA follows: TGCAGCGTTGCCCGGGACCGACCTAGCACAGATACGCAGTATTTT. The chain uses TRBV29-1 and TRBJ2-3, with D possibly being TRBD1 or TRBD2 (5 bases each). CDR1 and CDR2 from the germline V gene are SQVTM and ANQGSEA. The length of the CDR3 is 15 residues. Trimming shortened V by 4 bases and J by 0 bases, and 14 bases separated the two germline ends.

This clonotype was detected a few times. Sequence at one end of the junction differs from germline and may be a read error. V usage is TRBV7-2 and J usage is TRBJ2-1; D gene uncertain. The CDR3 is 13 residues long. CDR1 is SGHTA and CDR2 is FQGNSA in the germline V gene. The CDR3 sequence: CASSVEQNNEQFF. The CDR3, as DNA: TGTGCCAGCAGCGTAGAACAGAACAACGAGCAGTTCTTC.

This clonotype was seen more than once but under ten times. The rearrangement links TRBV5-1 to TRBJ2-1; TRBD2 matches at 9 bases. Germline V gene lookup returns CDR1 SGHRS and CDR2 YFSETQ. V dropped 7 bases and J dropped 5; count of bases not matched to a gene: 13. The CDR3 has 16 residues. This CDR3 is CASGSPIGTSHNEQFF. CDR3 DNA sequence: TGCGCCAGCGGTTCCCCGATTGGGACTAGCCACAATGAGCAGTTCTTC.

The rearrangement links TRBV5-5 to TRBJ1-5, with D tentatively TRBD1 (6 bases). CDR1 and CDR2 (germline): SGHKS, YYEKEE (reference sequence). V was pared by 4 bases and J by 0 bases, with 14 bases between. The CDR3 has 16 amino acids. CDR3 nucleotide sequence: TGTGCCAGCAGCAGAAGACAGGCCGATAGCAATCAGCCCCAGCATTTT. Translation gives CASSRRQADSNQPQHF.

The rearrangement uses TRBV3-1 and TRBJ1-1; TRBD1 agrees at 7 bases. Germline CDR1 is LGHDT and CDR2 is YNNKEL (reference sequence). V lost 3 bases and J lost 6; bases outside the gene matches: 13. This CDR3 is built from 16 residues. The CDR3 nucleotides read TGTGCCAGCAGCCATAGGGGGCGCTCGGTTCTGGCTGAAGCTTTCTTT. Its protein product is CASSHRGRSVLAEAFF.